Listed here are 14 T cell receptor beta chains from one sample, sequenced in a study of T-cell reconstitution after alpha-beta-depleted transplantation in children. This sample's TCRbeta library carried unique molecular identifier barcodes. TCRdb re-called the PCR reads through MiXCR, storing one row per CDR3 protein. The sample gives approximately 85,000 distinct CDR3 sequences, 15% to 19% of which show up once; 15% to 20% is in the top ten. Material: PBMCs, mostly from graft donor cells, obtained 180 days after TCRalphabeta/CD19-depleted stem cell transplant. Receptor source: a male patient aged 2 to 10 who had a stem cell transplant for acute lymphoblastic leukemia, so the T cells may come from the graft donor.

This clonotype was detected only a few times. The chain recombines TRBV7-2 with TRBJ2-1; 8 nucleotides agree with TRBD1. Germline V CDR1 and CDR2: SGHTA, FQGNSA. There are 15 residues in the CDR3. After removal of 6 bases from V and 6 bases from J, the junction contained 10 bases not matched to a gene. This CDR3 reads CASRRQGLHSNEQFF. The CDR3 DNA reads TGTGCCAGCAGGCGACAGGGGCTACACTCCAATGAGCAGTTCTTC.

This clonotype was counted between two and nine times. This chain links TRBV6-2 or TRBV6-3 with TRBJ1-5, with TRBD1 matching 8 bases. The germline V gene has CDR1 MNHEY and CDR2 SVGEGT. This CDR3 spans 14 amino acids. Trimming at V came to 7 bases and at J to 3 bases, leaving 5 bases not matched to a gene. The DNA of the CDR3 is TGTGCCAGCAAGCCGGGACAGGACAATCAGCCCCAGCATTTT. It encodes CASKPGQDNQPQHF.

With regard to this clonotype: With a much larger clone just one base away, this may be a read error. The J gene is TRBJ2-7, the V gene TRBV29-1; 9 bases agree with TRBD1. Germline values: CDR1 SQVTM, CDR2 ANQGSEA. Unmatched junction bases numbered 6, after V lost 7 bases and J lost 5 bases. This CDR3 has 12 amino acids. CDR3 nucleotides: TGCAGCGCTGGGACAGGGATGAACGAGCAGTACTTC. As protein: CSAGTGMNEQYF.

This rearrangement joins TRBV5-6 to TRBJ2-5, with D tentatively TRBD2 (6 bases). This CDR3 spans 14 amino acids. V shed 0 bases and J shed 5 bases, with 11 bases lying between them. Per the germline V gene, CDR1 is SGHDT and CDR2 is YYEEEE. DNA of the CDR3: TGTGCCAGCAGCTTGGGGCCGGGGGAGGAGACCCAGTACTTC. Translation: CASSLGPGEETQYF.

The chain joins TRBV6-5 to TRBJ1-3; D gene uncertain. V gave up 4 bases and J gave up 0 bases, with 7 bases separating them. Per germline, CDR1 MNHEY and CDR2 SVGAGI. This CDR3 comprises 14 residues. The CDR3 nucleotides are TGTGCCAGCAGTTCACAGCGCTCTGGAAACACCATATATTTT. Translated, it gives CASSSQRSGNTIYF.

V gene TRBV20-1 combines with J gene TRBJ2-7; D uncertain. CDR1 DFQATT and CDR2 SNEGSKA come from the germline V gene (reference sequence). Trimming stripped 6 bases from V and 4 bases from J, with 10 bases between. CDR3 length: 11 amino acids. The CDR3 spells CSAEGSYEQYF. The CDR3 nucleotides are TGCAGTGCCGAAGGGTCTTACGAGCAGTACTTC.

This clonotype was observed a few times. The chain is built from TRBV6-5 and TRBJ1-2, with D unclear. In germline, CDR1 is MNHEY, CDR2 SVGAGI. The CDR3 has 14 amino acids. V was trimmed by 3 bases and J by 4 bases, leaving 12 bases between them. For the CDR3, the DNA is TGTGCCAGCAGTTATTCTAAAAACAGCTATGGCTACACCTTC. Residues: CASSYSKNSYGYTF.

This clonotype occurred a few times. The chain joins TRBV6-6 to TRBJ1-2; TRBD1 is a possible D gene (6 bases). The CDR3 extends over 13 amino acids. Germline CDR1 and CDR2: MNHNY and SVGAGI (reference sequence). Trimming shortened V by 6 bases and J by 3 bases, and 11 bases separated the two germline ends. The CDR3 sequence: CASSHGQYYGYTF. CDR3 in DNA: TGTGCCAGCAGCCATGGACAGTACTATGGCTACACCTTC.

V usage is TRBV6-5 and J usage is TRBJ2-2, with D hard to call. The CDR3 contains 14 residues. The germline V and J ends were trimmed by 2 bases and 1 base, with 5 bases remaining between them. Germline CDR1 MNHEY, CDR2 SVGAGI. The CDR3 region has the DNA TGTGCCAGCAGTTACAGCCGGAACACCGGGGAGCTGTTTTTT. Its translation is CASSYSRNTGELFF.

This sequence joins TRBV11-2 and TRBJ2-1, with D possibly called TRBD1 or TRBD2 (6 bases each). The CDR3 has 16 amino acids. From germline, CDR1 is SGHAT and CDR2 FQNNGV. V was shortened by 3 bases and J by 6 bases, with 18 bases between the two germline ends. The CDR3: CASSFNPGAGGNEQFF. The CDR3, as DNA: TGTGCCAGCAGCTTCAATCCGGGGGCGGGTGGCAATGAGCAGTTCTTC. Full variable domain (outside the CDR3, taken from reference TRBV11-2 and TRBJ2-1): EAGVAQSPRYKIIEKRQSVAFWCNPISGHATLYWYQQILGQGPKLLIQFQNNGVVDDSQLPKDRFSAERLKGVDSTLKIQPAKLEDSAVYLCASSFNPGAGGNEQFFGPGTRLTVL.

This sequence joins TRBV10-3 and TRBJ1-6; unclear D gene. Germline CDR1 and CDR2: ENHRY and SYGVKD. This CDR3 contains 14 residues. The V end was cut by 10 bases, the J end by 0 bases, with 10 bases between. CDR3 in amino acids: CATEGSSYNSPLHF. The CDR3 DNA sequence: TGTGCCACCGAAGGGAGCTCCTATAATTCACCCCTCCACTTT.

This clonotype was detected only a few times. The chain uses TRBV24-1 and TRBJ2-2; 12 bases align to TRBD2. The V gene's germline CDR1 is KGHDR and CDR2 SFDVKD. Germline trimming cut 12 bases from V and 5 bases from J; bases unmatched to any gene: 12. This CDR3 has 16 residues. CDR3 in amino acids: CAAGPPGLAGTGELFF. CDR3 sequence (DNA): TGTGCCGCCGGACCTCCTGGACTAGCGGGGACCGGGGAGCTGTTTTTT.

This clonotype was counted only a few times. The gene calls are TRBV21-1 and TRBJ2-7. TRBV21-1 is annotated as a pseudogene. The CDR3 consists of 16 residues. The CDR3 sequence: CASSKALTRTSYEQYF. CDR3 DNA sequence: TGTGCCAGCAGCAAAGCGCTAACTAGAACCTCCTACGAGCAGTACTTC.

This chain connects TRBV20-1 to TRBJ2-7; 7 bases agree with TRBD1. Germline lookup yields CDR1 DFQATT and CDR2 SNEGSKA (reference sequence). There are 19 residues in the CDR3. Trimming cost V 6 bases and J 2 bases; bases outside gene matches: 25. CDR3 sequence: CSAQFPRVTGQGVPYEQYF. CDR3 nucleotides: TGCAGTGCCCAGTTCCCCAGGGTTACAGGGCAGGGGGTCCCCTACGAGCAGTACTTC.